The 26 T cell receptor beta chains in this list originate from one sample, sequenced in a study of T cells after posttransplantation cyclophosphamide. Treatment was busulfan-fludarabine conditioning, a marrow graft, and cyclophosphamide on days +3 and +4. Method: immunoSEQ multiplex PCR; TCRdb's copy keeps in-frame clones and lacks some. The repertoire has around 6,200 clones, approximately 90% of them found once; the top ten carry roughly 4%. The sample in question was CD8+ T cells sorted from blood, obtained after allogeneic stem cell transplant with posttransplant cyclophosphamide. The origin of the receptors is a male patient aged 60 to 75 who received an allogeneic stem cell transplant from a related donor and was CMV-positive. Among the T cells, some may be from the graft donor.

The V and J genes are TRBV7-9 and TRBJ1-6; D is unresolved. The CDR3 extends over 13 amino acids. V was pared by 5 bases and J by 8 bases, with 10 bases between. CDR1 and CDR2 from the germline V gene are SEHNR and FQNEAQ (reference sequence). This chain's CDR3 is CASSTSGYSPLHF. For the CDR3, the DNA is TGTGCCAGCAGCACTAGCGGGTATTCACCCCTCCACTTT.

This chain joins TRBV4-3 and TRBJ1-2, with D tentatively TRBD1 (5 bases). CDR1 and CDR2 (germline): LGHNA, YSLEER. V lost 1 base and J lost 2, with 8 bases in between. The CDR3 consists of 14 residues. CDR3 nucleotides: TGCGCCAGCAGCCAAGTCCAGGGAAACTATGGCTACACCTTC. Translating it yields CASSQVQGNYGYTF.

The chain employs TRBV6-5 and TRBJ2-7; D not resolved. CDR1 MNHEY and CDR2 SVGAGI come from the germline V gene. Deletions cut 2 bases from V and 4 bases from J, with 9 bases between. The CDR3 contains 13 residues. The CDR3 protein is CASSYPPSYEQYF. The CDR3 region has the DNA TGTGCCAGCAGTTACCCTCCTAGTTACGAGCAGTACTTC.

V usage is TRBV7-9 and J usage is TRBJ2-3; 8 bases are a match to TRBD1. Germline V CDR1 and CDR2: SEHNR, FQNEAQ (reference sequence). CDR3 length: 14 amino acids. The V and J ends lost 10 bases and 4 bases, in that order; junction bases with no gene match: 10. For the CDR3, the DNA is TGTGCCACCACTACTAGGACAGGGTCAGATACGCAGTATTTT. Its protein product is CATTTRTGSDTQYF.

In its sample, this clone is large. V gene TRBV7-9 combines with J gene TRBJ1-6; 7 bases agree with TRBD1. The ends lost 5 bases at V and 9 bases at J; junction bases unmatched: 10. The length of the CDR3 is 15 residues. The germline gives CDR1 SEHNR, CDR2 FQNEAQ (reference sequence). CDR3 protein: CASSALGQDRSPLHF. CDR3 DNA: TGTGCCAGCAGCGCCCTCGGACAGGATCGTTCACCCCTCCACTTT.

The chain couples TRBV7-9 to TRBJ2-6; D is unresolved. V was cut by 5 bases and J by 2 bases, with 13 bases left in between. Germline V gene sequence: CDR1 SEHNR, CDR2 FQNEAQ (reference sequence). The CDR3 consists of 16 residues. The CDR3 sequence is CASSGEVAAGANVLTF. DNA of the CDR3: TGTGCCAGCAGCGGCGAGGTGGCGGCTGGGGCCAACGTCCTGACTTTC.

The rearrangement links TRBV7-8 to TRBJ1-1; no reliable D call. The V end was cut by 1 base, the J end by 7 bases, with 7 bases between. Germline CDR1 SGHVS, CDR2 FQNEAQ. The CDR3 is 12 residues long. The CDR3 spells CASSLVDNEAFF. The DNA for the CDR3 is TGTGCCAGCAGCTTAGTAGACAATGAAGCTTTCTTT.

CDR3 protein: CATSRDSSNQPQHF. Here the CDR3 DNA reads TGTGCCACCAGCAGAGACAGTAGCAATCAGCCCCAGCATTTT. V gene TRBV15 combines with J gene TRBJ1-5; D ambiguous. CDR1 is LNHNV and CDR2 is YYDKDF in the germline V gene (reference sequence). CDR3 length: 14 residues. V lost 0 bases, J lost 0 bases, and 3 bases lay in between.

As regards this clone: The sample has other DNA sequences that encode this CDR3 too. The chain uses TRBV19 and TRBJ2-3, with D possibly matching TRBD2 (5 bases). Germline V gene data show CDR1 as LNHDA and CDR2 as SQIVND (reference sequence). The CDR3 has 15 residues. V shed 5 bases and J shed 2 bases, with 14 bases lying between them. Here the CDR3 reads CASSVGLLNTDTQYF. CDR3 coding DNA: TGTGCCAGTAGTGTTGGACTTTTGAACACAGATACGCAGTATTTT.

The chain uses TRBV30 and TRBJ2-1, with 15 bases matching TRBD2. The CDR3 runs to 16 residues. Germline loops: CDR1 GTSNPN, CDR2 SVGIG (reference sequence). V shed 4 bases, J shed 7 bases, and the junction held 8 bases outside the gene matches. The DNA of the CDR3 is TGTGCCTGGATCCCTCCGGGGACTAGCGGGGGGAATGAGCAGTTCTTC. This encodes CAWIPPGTSGGNEQFF.

V gene TRBV21-1 combines with J gene TRBJ2-1; the table gives TRBD2 as D, unverified against the DNA. TRBV21-1 is a recognized pseudogene. This CDR3 has 16 residues. Written as DNA, the CDR3 is TGTGCCAGCAGCATCCGAATAAGCGGGGCCTACAATGAGCAGTTCTTC. Protein product: CASSIRISGAYNEQFF.

V is TRBV19 and J is TRBJ1-2; 7 nucleotides align to TRBD1. This CDR3 has 16 amino acids. V lost 4 bases and J lost 3; bases outside the gene matches: 11. Germline V CDR1 and CDR2: LNHDA, SQIVND (reference sequence). The CDR3 reads CASSTLFTGTDYGYTF. As DNA, the CDR3 is TGTGCCAGTAGTACCCTATTTACCGGGACAGACTATGGCTACACCTTC. Combining the CDR3 with reference TRBV19 and TRBJ1-2 gives the whole variable domain DGGITQSPKYLFRKEGQNVTLSCEQNLNHDAMYWYRQDPGQGLRLIYYSQIVNDFQKGDIAEGYSVSREKKESFPLTVTSAQKNPTAFYLCASSTLFTGTDYGYTFGSGTRLTVV.

V is TRBV4-2 and J is TRBJ2-5; TRBD2 is a possible D gene (7 bases). This CDR3 contains 15 residues. With 4 bases removed from V and 4 bases from J, the gap between germline ends came to 16 bases. In germline, CDR1 is LGHNA, CDR2 YNFKEQ. CDR3 DNA sequence: TGTGCCAGCAGCCCCTTGGGGGGGGCGGGAGAGACCCAGTACTTC. Translating gives CASSPLGGAGETQYF.

V is TRBV27 and J is TRBJ1-1; 7 positions match TRBD1. CDR1 and CDR2 (germline): MNHEY, SMNVEV (reference sequence). V shed 5 bases and J 4 bases; nucleotides not matched to a gene: 7. The CDR3 is made up of 14 amino acids. CDR3 nucleotides: TGTGCCAGCAGTCAATTTAACAGGGGCACTGAAGCTTTCTTT. Amino acids: CASSQFNRGTEAFF.

V gene TRBV7-2 combines with J gene TRBJ1-6; 9 nucleotides line up with TRBD1. Germline V gene lookup returns CDR1 SGHTA and CDR2 FQGNSA. The CDR3 length is 16 residues. Germline trimming cut 5 bases from V and 9 bases from J; bases unmatched to any gene: 11. The CDR3 loop reads CASSRPGQGWGSPLHF. The DNA of the CDR3 is TGTGCCAGCAGCCGACCCGGACAGGGGTGGGGTTCACCCCTCCACTTT.

The chain uses TRBV4-1 and TRBJ2-7, with D perhaps matching TRBD1 (6 bases). The CDR3 is 16 amino acids. Germline loops: CDR1 MGHRA, CDR2 YSYEKL. V was pared by 0 bases and J by 5 bases, with 17 bases between. CDR3: CASSQDGEGGRNEQYF. The CDR3 bases are TGCGCCAGCAGCCAAGATGGAGAAGGGGGACGGAACGAGCAGTACTTC.

This sequence joins TRBV27 and TRBJ2-7, with 7 bases fitting TRBD1. CDR1 and CDR2 from the germline V gene are MNHEY and SMNVEV (reference sequence). V was clipped by 5 bases and J by 0 bases; unmatched bases: 10. The CDR3 has 16 amino acids. The chain's CDR3 is CASSTMYDRDSYEQYF. Here the CDR3 DNA reads TGTGCCAGCAGTACAATGTACGACAGGGACTCCTACGAGCAGTACTTC.

The rearrangement uses TRBV27 and TRBJ2-7; 11 bases map to TRBD2. V was pared by 4 bases and J by 3 bases, with 11 bases of the junction left unmatched. This CDR3 region has 17 residues. Germline V CDR1 and CDR2: MNHEY, SMNVEV (reference sequence). DNA of the CDR3: TGTGCCAGCAGTTCCTCAACCTCTAGCGGGGGGATCTACGAGCAGTACTTC. This codes for CASSSSTSSGGIYEQYF.

This clone was seen only once. The rearrangement joins TRBV9 to TRBJ2-1; 7 positions agree with TRBD1. This CDR3 region has 15 residues. Germline loops: CDR1 SGDLS, CDR2 YYNGEE. V gave up 1 base and J gave up 7 bases; unmatched junction bases: 8. The CDR3 sequence is CASSVYRQGVNEQFF. The CDR3 DNA reads as TGTGCCAGCAGCGTATACAGACAGGGAGTTAATGAGCAGTTCTTC.

The V and J genes are TRBV6-1 and TRBJ1-1; D call uncertain. Trimming removed 3 bases at V and 5 bases at J, with 16 bases between. This CDR3 is 15 amino acids long. The germline CDR1 and CDR2 sequences are MNHNS and SASEGT. CDR3 coding DNA: TGTGCCAGCAGTGAGGAGGCCCGCTTGGGGACTGAAGCTTTCTTT. This translates into CASSEEARLGTEAFF.

J is TRBJ1-1 and V is TRBV27; D unclear. Looked up from germline, CDR1 is MNHEY and CDR2 is SMNVEV (reference sequence). The V end was cut by 4 bases, the J end by 1 base, with 7 bases between. CDR3 size: 13 residues. CDR3 sequence: CASSYSGNTEAFF. In nucleotides, the CDR3 is TGTGCCAGCAGTTACTCCGGGAACACTGAAGCTTTCTTT.

J is TRBJ2-5 and V is TRBV11-2; 10 bases align to TRBD2. Losses at the gene ends were 3 bases for V and 0 bases for J; bases not matched to a gene: 1. Germline CDR1 and CDR2: SGHAT and FQNNGV. This CDR3 has 15 amino acids. DNA of the CDR3: TGTGCCAGCAGCTTTAGCGGGGGGTACCAAGAGACCCAGTACTTC. Translating it yields CASSFSGGYQETQYF.

The gene calls are TRBV7-6 and TRBJ1-3, with 7 bases lining up with TRBD1. The CDR3 is made up of 18 amino acids. V shed 2 bases and J 0 bases; nucleotides not matched to a gene: 10. From germline, CDR1 is SGHVS and CDR2 FNYEAQ. As DNA, the CDR3 is TGTGCCAGCAGCTTACCGGCGGCAGGGGGAAGCTCTGGAAACACCATATATTTT. Translated: CASSLPAAGGSSGNTIYF.

The chain employs TRBV4-3 and TRBJ2-2; a weak D match, TRBD2 (6 bases). Germline values: CDR1 LGHNA, CDR2 YSLEER. Trimming took off 1 base at V and 1 base at J, with 7 bases between the two ends. The length of the CDR3 is 15 residues. CDR3 in DNA: TGCGCCAGCAGCCAAGGGACTATGAACACCGGGGAGCTGTTTTTT. This translates into CASSQGTMNTGELFF.

This chain joins TRBV9 and TRBJ1-6; TRBD1 is a possible D gene (5 bases). Trimming cost V 1 base and J 9 bases, with 5 bases left between them. The CDR3 consists of 12 residues. Germline V gives CDR1 SGDLS, CDR2 YYNGEE. The CDR3 DNA is TGTGCCAGCAGCGTACAGGGTTCACCCCTCCACTTT. As protein: CASSVQGSPLHF.

This chain connects TRBV7-6 to TRBJ2-7; weak D call: TRBD2 (6 bases). Trimming took 2 bases from V and 0 from J, leaving 11 bases between them. The V gene's germline CDR1 is SGHVS and CDR2 FNYEAQ. CDR3 size: 15 residues. CDR3 DNA sequence: TGTGCCAGCAGCTTACTCGGGGAGGACTCCTACGAGCAGTACTTC. Translated, it gives CASSLLGEDSYEQYF.